The 25 T cell receptor beta chains in this list originate from one sample, sequenced in a study. Tregs were sorted as CD4+CD25+CD127-/low cells. TCRdb redid the calling of the 5' RACE reads with MiXCR, one entry per CDR3 protein. Among more than 55,000 distinct CDR3 sequences listed, 20% were seen once. Sequencing was carried out using tumor-infiltrating Tregs sorted from the breast tumor. The receptors shown here come from a female donor with breast cancer.

As concerns this clonotype: A much larger clone lies a single base off, so this may be a read error. This rearrangement joins TRBV20-1 to TRBJ1-6; no reliable D call. Germline V lookup: CDR1 DFQATT, CDR2 SNEGSKA (reference sequence). The CDR3 is 12 residues long. CDR3: CTVKGGNSPLHF. In DNA form, the CDR3 reads TGCACTGTCAAGGGAGGGAATTCACCCCTCCACTTT.

In its sample, this clonotype is medium-sized (0.01 to 0.1%). This rearrangement joins TRBV5-6 to TRBJ2-3; D is perhaps TRBD1 or TRBD2 (6 bases each). V was cut by 4 bases and J by 1 base, with 22 bases left in between. Germline loops: CDR1 SGHDT, CDR2 YYEEEE. The CDR3 length is 18 residues. In DNA, the CDR3 is TGTGCCAGCAGCCCCACAGGGTATAGCGGAGACGGCACAGATACGCAGTATTTT. It specifies CASSPTGYSGDGTDTQYF.

This clonotype has ten or more counts. The chain carries TRBV5-1 and TRBJ1-4, with 12 nucleotides matching TRBD1. Per the germline V gene, CDR1 is SGHRS and CDR2 is YFSETQ. The ends lost 3 bases at V and 13 bases at J; junction bases unmatched: 4. The CDR3 sequence is 13 residues long. The CDR3 is CASSSGQGARLFF. Written as DNA, the CDR3 is TGCGCCAGCAGCTCGGGACAGGGGGCGAGACTGTTTTTT.

The table lists this clonotype with a few counts. The chain is built from TRBV25-1 and TRBJ2-7; 10 bases are shared with TRBD2. The V gene end was trimmed by 7 bases and the J gene end by 7 bases; junction bases not matched to a gene: 13. CDR3 length: 15 residues. In germline, CDR1 is MGHDK, CDR2 SYGVNS. The CDR3 loop is CASNPASGRAGEQYF. Written as DNA, the CDR3 is TGTGCCAGCAACCCCGCTAGCGGGAGAGCGGGAGAGCAGTACTTC.

This chain uses TRBV7-2 with TRBJ2-2; D remains unclear. This CDR3 contains 14 residues. V lost 0 bases and J lost 0, with 2 bases in between. CDR1 is SGHTA and CDR2 is FQGNSA in the germline V gene. In nucleotides, the CDR3 is TGTGCCAGCAGCTTAGCGCCGAACACCGGGGAGCTGTTTTTT. Encoded protein: CASSLAPNTGELFF.

This clonotype was seen a handful of times. This chain links TRBV29-1 with TRBJ2-3; 12 bases match TRBD2. Trimming cost V 6 bases and J 6 bases; bases outside gene matches: 10. In germline, CDR1 is SQVTM, CDR2 ANQGSEA. This CDR3 region has 15 residues. The CDR3 protein is CSVPRLAGVGDTQYF. CDR3 sequence (DNA): TGCAGCGTCCCCCGACTAGCGGGAGTAGGGGATACGCAGTATTTT.

This clonotype came up a few times. The rearrangement links TRBV20-1 to TRBJ2-5; the D gene is possibly TRBD1 (5 bases). The CDR3 spans 15 residues. Germline CDR1 is DFQATT and CDR2 is SNEGSKA (reference sequence). V lost 4 bases, J lost 2 bases, and 17 bases lay in between. The CDR3 DNA reads as TGCAGTGCTAATCATAACAGGAACGGACAAGAGACCCAGTACTTC. Translated, it gives CSANHNRNGQETQYF.

This clonotype was observed a few times. The chain has TRBV4-1 and TRBJ2-5, with D maybe TRBD2 (6 bases). Trimming cost V 1 base and J 2 bases, with 17 bases left between them. This CDR3 spans 17 amino acids. Germline CDR1 MGHRA, CDR2 YSYEKL. CDR3 in amino acids: CASSQGPLAGRQETQYF. In DNA form, the CDR3 reads TGCGCCAGCAGCCAAGGCCCGCTTGCGGGGAGGCAAGAGACCCAGTACTTC.

As to this clonotype: Mismatch with germline at one junction end may stem from a read error. The rearrangement joins TRBV5-1 to TRBJ1-2; 7 nucleotides align to TRBD1. This CDR3 region has 14 residues. Germline lookup yields CDR1 SGHRS and CDR2 YFSETQ. CDR3 region: CACSPGQLNYGYTF. In DNA form, the CDR3 reads TGCGCCTGCAGCCCGGGACAGCTAAACTATGGCTACACCTTC.

The chain employs TRBV11-2 and TRBJ1-1, with TRBD1 as a possible D gene (5 bases). Germline assignment: CDR1 SGHAT and CDR2 FQNNGV. The CDR3 consists of 15 residues. V was clipped by 7 bases and J by 5 bases, with 20 bases between them. The CDR3 reads CASKGSVGGNTEAFF. CDR3 sequence (DNA): TGTGCCAGCAAGGGCAGCGTTGGGGGGAATACTGAAGCTTTCTTT.

Note on this clonotype: This could be a read error, since a much larger clone is one nucleotide away. The J gene is TRBJ1-6, the V gene TRBV4-1, with no clear D. V was clipped by 4 bases and J by 6 bases, with 19 bases between them. This CDR3 has 17 residues. CDR1 MGHRA and CDR2 YSYEKL come from the germline V gene. The CDR3 DNA reads TGCGCCAGCAGCCCGTCGGACTGGAGGGCGAGTAATTCACCCCTCCACTTT. Its translation is CASSPSDWRASNSPLHF.

The chain links TRBV7-2 to TRBJ1-4; D uncertain. CDR3 size: 15 residues. The V gene lost 4 bases and the J gene lost 0 bases, with 9 bases spanning the gap. Germline CDR1 SGHTA, CDR2 FQGNSA. CDR3 bases: TGTGCCAGCAGCTCGGGTCCAGCAACTAATGAAAAACTGTTTTTT. The encoded protein is CASSSGPATNEKLFF. Complete variable domain (other parts from reference TRBV7-2 and TRBJ1-4): GAGVSQSPSNKVTEKGKDVELRCDPISGHTALYWYRQSLGQGLEFLIYFQGNSAPDKSGLPSDRFSAERTGGSVSTLTIQRTQQEDSAVYLCASSSGPATNEKLFFGSGTQLSVL.

V and J are TRBV11-1 and TRBJ2-1, with D possibly TRBD2 on 5 matching bases. V was pared by 1 base and J by 10 bases, with 17 bases between. Per the germline V gene, CDR1 is SGHAT and CDR2 is FQDESV (reference sequence). The CDR3 totals 15 residues. As DNA, the CDR3 is TGTGCCAGCAGCTTAGTAGCAGGAGGAAGAGGGGAGCAGTTCTTC. Its translation: CASSLVAGGRGEQFF.

This clonotype came up a few times. V usage is TRBV2 and J usage is TRBJ1-2; D gene unclear. This CDR3 comprises 11 residues. V was shortened by 7 bases and J by 8 bases, with 11 bases between the two germline ends. From germline, CDR1 is SNHLY and CDR2 FYNNEI. The CDR3 DNA is TGTGCCAGCAAGGTCATAGGGGGCTACACCTTC. It codes for CASKVIGGYTF. The entire variable domain, with the rest obtained from reference TRBV2 and TRBJ1-2, is as follows: EPEVTQTPSHQVTQMGQEVILRCVPISNHLYFYWYRQILGQKVEFLVSFYNNEISEKSEIFDDQFSVERPDGSNFTLKIRSTKLEDSAMYFCASKVIGGYTFGSGTRLTVV.

The chain combines TRBV3-1 with TRBJ1-4; TRBD1 matches 7 bases. The CDR3 is 14 residues long. V lost 5 bases, J lost 4 bases, and 4 bases stayed unmatched. Germline CDR1 and CDR2: LGHDT and YNNKEL (reference sequence). Here the CDR3 DNA reads TGTGCCAGCAGCTTACAGGGGTTTAATGAAAAACTGTTTTTT. Translated, it gives CASSLQGFNEKLFF.

V is TRBV11-1 and J is TRBJ2-1; 11 bases fit TRBD2. Germline CDR1 is SGHAT and CDR2 is FQDESV (reference sequence). The CDR3 runs to 15 residues. V was pared by 5 bases and J by 7 bases, with 7 bases of the junction left unmatched. DNA for the CDR3: TGTGCCAGCAGCGTCTCGGGACTAGCGGCGAATGAGCAGTTCTTC. Encoded protein: CASSVSGLAANEQFF.

This clonotype was counted between two and nine times. This chain links TRBV9 with TRBJ1-3; D unclear. This CDR3 comprises 11 residues. V was trimmed by 2 bases and J by 4 bases, leaving 1 base between them. The germline V gene has CDR1 SGDLS and CDR2 YYNGEE. CDR3: CASSVGNTIYF. CDR3 nucleotide sequence: TGTGCCAGCAGCGTCGGAAACACCATATATTTT.

About this clonotype itself: One end of the junction does not line up with germline, which may come from a read error. The chain couples TRBV6-2 or TRBV6-3 to TRBJ2-1, with D tentatively TRBD1 (5 bases). This CDR3 is 18 amino acids long. Germline V gene lookup returns CDR1 MNHEY and CDR2 SVGEGT. The CDR3 nucleotides read TGTGCCAGCAGTTACTCGGATAGTAGGGGCAAATCCTACAATGAGCAGTGCTTC. Translating gives CASSYSDSRGKSYNEQCF.

Regarding this clonotype: A read error may explain this, as a much larger clone is one base away. The chain combines TRBV5-6 with TRBJ1-2, with 11 bases aligning to TRBD1. Germline lookup yields CDR1 SGHDT and CDR2 YYEEEE. The CDR3 totals 16 residues. The CDR3 DNA sequence: TGTGCCAGCAGCTTTAAGGACAGGGGGCCCTATTCTGGCTACGCCTTC. It translates to CASSFKDRGPYSGYAF.

In regard to this clonotype: Compared with germline, one end of the junction differs, possibly owing to a read error. The gene calls are TRBV24-1 and TRBJ2-3; 8 bases fit TRBD2. Germline V gene lookup returns CDR1 KGHDR and CDR2 SFDVKD. The CDR3 consists of 15 residues. DNA for the CDR3: TGTGCCGCCAGTGACTCGGGGGGGCTGAAAGATACGCAGTATTTT. The encoded protein is CAASDSGGLKDTQYF.

This clonotype was recorded a few times. This chain links TRBV7-9 with TRBJ1-1; 9 bases fit TRBD1. The CDR3 totals 14 residues. From germline, CDR1 is SEHNR and CDR2 FQNEAQ (reference sequence). V was pared by 4 bases and J by 2 bases, with 2 bases of the junction left unmatched. The CDR3: CASSSTGGNTEAFF. Written as DNA, the CDR3 is TGTGCCAGCAGCTCGACAGGGGGTAACACTGAAGCTTTCTTT.

This clonotype was counted a few times. The chain joins TRBV27 to TRBJ2-7; 8 bases are a match to TRBD1. This CDR3 comprises 15 residues. Germline CDR1 MNHEY, CDR2 SMNVEV (reference sequence). V shed 3 bases and J 4 bases; nucleotides not matched to a gene: 8. The CDR3 protein is CASSFPGTGRYEQYF. CDR3 nucleotides: TGTGCCAGCAGTTTCCCCGGGACAGGTCGGTACGAGCAGTACTTC.

The chain recombines TRBV7-2 with TRBJ2-5; D is undetermined. The CDR3 runs to 13 residues. Germline assignment: CDR1 SGHTA and CDR2 FQGNSA. V was trimmed by 1 base and J by 6 bases, leaving 9 bases between them. CDR3 protein: CASSLEARQTQYF. In nucleotides, the CDR3 is TGTGCCAGCAGCTTAGAGGCCAGACAGACCCAGTACTTC. The full variable domain, in which reference TRBV7-2 and TRBJ2-5 provide the parts outside the CDR3, is GAGVSQSPSNKVTEKGKDVELRCDPISGHTALYWYRQSLGQGLEFLIYFQGNSAPDKSGLPSDRFSAERTGGSVSTLTIQRTQQEDSAVYLCASSLEARQTQYFGPGTRLLVL.

This clonotype has at least ten counts. V is TRBV20-1 and J is TRBJ1-4; no clear D. The CDR3 spans 13 residues. The V end was cut by 4 bases, the J end by 0 bases, with 6 bases between. The germline V gene has CDR1 DFQATT and CDR2 SNEGSKA (reference sequence). CDR3 residues: CSATSATNEKLFF. CDR3 sequence (DNA): TGCAGTGCTACGAGTGCAACTAATGAAAAACTGTTTTTT.

This clonotype was seen many times. The chain joins TRBV12-3 or TRBV12-4 to TRBJ2-7, with TRBD1 as a possible D gene (6 bases). V gave up 5 bases and J gave up 0 bases, with 17 bases separating them. The CDR3 covers 16 residues. CDR3: CASSPVDRSSSYEQYF. Here the CDR3 DNA reads TGTGCCAGCAGTCCTGTGGACAGATCTAGCTCCTACGAGCAGTACTTC.